A selection of T cell receptor beta chains follows, all from one sample in a study of blood T cell repertoires in COVID-19. Assay used: immunoSEQ multiplex PCR; TCRdb lists only in-frame clones, some missing. There are about 170,000 clones in the sample; around 82% occur only once, and about 7.7% lies in the top ten. Sequences were obtained from peripheral blood. These receptors were taken from a woman aged 40 to 50 with COVID-19, enrolled during active disease. CDR3s include the opening cysteine and the closing phenylalanine or tryptophan. The D gene is left open where the match is weak. The listing skips clone size in some rows; elsewhere it reads once, few, many or a size class.

J gene: TRBJ1-1; clone size: NA; D gene: NA; V gene: TRBV27; CDR3 DNA: TGTGCCAGCAGTTTAAACAGCCGGCACACTGAAGCTTTCTTT; CDR3 protein: CASSLNSRHTEAFF
J gene: TRBJ1-3; clone size: once; D gene: TRBD1; V gene: TRBV2; CDR3 DNA: TGTGCCCGCCGGACAGGGGCTGGAAACACCATATATTTT; CDR3 protein: CARRTGAGNTIYF
J gene: TRBJ2-1; clone size: NA; D gene: TRBD2; V gene: TRBV28; CDR3 DNA: TGTGCCAGCAGTTTAGCGGGAGGGCCGGTCAATGAGCAGTTCTTC; CDR3 protein: CASSLAGGPVNEQFF
J gene: TRBJ2-4; clone size: NA; D gene: NA; V gene: TRBV2; CDR3 DNA: TGTGCCAGCAGGGGAGCCCTAGCCAAAAACATTCAGTACTTC; CDR3 protein: CASRGALAKNIQYF
J gene: TRBJ2-5; clone size: NA; D gene: TRBD2; V gene: TRBV30; CDR3 DNA: TGTGCCTGGATGAAACCGGGACTAGCGGGAGGGCGGGGTGAGACCCAGTACTTC; CDR3 protein: CAWMKPGLAGGRGETQYF
J gene: TRBJ1-1; clone size: once; D gene: TRBD1; V gene: TRBV7-3; CDR3 DNA: TGTGCCAGCAGCTTCGGACAGGCGGGGACTGAAGCTTTCTTT; CDR3 protein: CASSFGQAGTEAFF
J gene: TRBJ2-5; clone size: NA; D gene: TRBD2; V gene: TRBV3-1/TRBV3-2; CDR3 DNA: TGTGCCAGCAGCTCACCCAGACTAGCGGGGGTAGAGACCCAGTACTTC; CDR3 protein: CASSSPRLAGVETQYF
J gene: TRBJ2-3; clone size: NA; D gene: TRBD2; V gene: TRBV6-5; CDR3 DNA: TGTGCCAGCAGTCTTAGCGGGGGACCCACAGATACGCAGTATTTT; CDR3 protein: CASSLSGGPTDTQYF
J gene: TRBJ2-7; clone size: NA; D gene: TRBD2; V gene: TRBV3-1/TRBV3-2; CDR3 DNA: TGTGCCAGCAGCCATAATAGCGGGTTCTCCTACGAGCAGTACTTC; CDR3 protein: CASSHNSGFSYEQYF
J gene: TRBJ2-1; clone size: NA; D gene: NA; V gene: TRBV29-1; CDR3 DNA: TGCAGCGTTGAAGACCTAGCGAACAATGAGCAGTTCTTC; CDR3 protein: CSVEDLANNEQFF
J gene: TRBJ2-3; clone size: NA; D gene: TRBD1; V gene: TRBV4-1; CDR3 DNA: TGCGCCAGCAGCCCGGACAGGGCGGAGAGCACAGATACGCAGTATTTT; CDR3 protein: CASSPDRAESTDTQYF
J gene: TRBJ2-1; clone size: NA; D gene: NA; V gene: TRBV30; CDR3 DNA: TGTGCCTGGAGTTCGACTTTGGGGGGCAATGAGCAGTTCTTC; CDR3 protein: CAWSSTLGGNEQFF
J gene: TRBJ1-4; clone size: NA; D gene: NA; V gene: TRBV6-1; CDR3 DNA: TGTGCCAGCAGTGAAGTAGGAGGGAAATTTGAAAAACTGTTTTTT; CDR3 protein: CASSEVGGKFEKLFF
J gene: TRBJ2-1; clone size: NA; D gene: NA; V gene: TRBV19; CDR3 DNA: TGTGCCAGTAGTATCACGGGGAGCTCCTACAATGAGCAGTTCTTC; CDR3 protein: CASSITGSSYNEQFF
J gene: TRBJ2-5; clone size: few; D gene: NA; V gene: TRBV5-1; CDR3 DNA: TGCGCCAGCAGCTTCGACAGGTTTAGGGAAAGAGGGACCCAGTACTTC; CDR3 protein: CASSFDRFRERGTQYF
J gene: TRBJ2-7; clone size: NA; D gene: TRBD2; V gene: TRBV5-5; CDR3 DNA: TGTGCCAGCAGCTTGGGGACTAGCGGGAGTTACGAGCAGTACTTC; CDR3 protein: CASSLGTSGSYEQYF